These 20 T cell receptor beta chains were sequenced from one sample in a study of radiation and T cells in renal cell carcinoma. The data were produced by immunoSEQ multiplex PCR, yet TCRdb's version contains in-frame clones alone and is incomplete. Of roughly 12,000 clones in the sample, 33% were seen once. Treatment given: 15 Gy SBRT to primary tumor, nephrectomy 4 weeks later. This specimen consisted of tumor tissue, obtained from a patient whose treatment included radiotherapy and nephrectomy. These receptor sequences come from a man between 60 and 70 years old with renal cell carcinoma.

This rearrangement joins TRBV4-2 to TRBJ2-5; 8 bases align to TRBD1. This CDR3 region has 13 residues. V lost 3 bases, J lost 5 bases, and 2 bases stayed unmatched. Germline lookup yields CDR1 LGHNA and CDR2 YNFKEQ. The CDR3 DNA follows: TGTGCCAGCAGCCAGGACAGGGACGAGACCCAGTACTTC. Amino acid sequence: CASSQDRDETQYF.

The V gene is TRBV9, the J gene TRBJ2-5; D unresolved. The CDR3 runs to 13 residues. Germline V gene data show CDR1 as SGDLS and CDR2 as YYNGEE. Trimming pared 0 bases from V and 2 bases from J, leaving 5 bases between. The CDR3, as DNA: TGTGCCAGCAGCGTAGCTCAGCAAGAGACCCAGTACTTC. It yields the protein CASSVAQQETQYF.

The rearrangement joins TRBV27 to TRBJ1-1, with D possibly TRBD1 on 6 matching bases. V gave up 1 base and J gave up 1 base, with 10 bases separating them. Germline CDR1 reads MNHEY; CDR2 reads SMNVEV (reference sequence). CDR3 size: 15 residues. Here the CDR3 reads CASSLFPDRNTEAFF. CDR3 sequence (DNA): TGTGCCAGCAGTTTATTCCCGGACAGGAACACTGAAGCTTTCTTT.

The CDR3 is CSAHEQYV. As DNA, the CDR3 is TGCAGTGCCCACGAGCAGTACGTC. The chain joins TRBV20-1 to TRBJ2-7; D remains ambiguous. CDR3 length: 8 residues. The V gene's germline CDR1 is DFQATT and CDR2 SNEGSKA (reference sequence). The V and J ends lost 6 bases and 5 bases respectively, with 2 bases between them.

CDR3 protein: CASRLSQGRETQYF. Here the CDR3 DNA reads TGTGCCAGCAGGCTGAGTCAGGGTCGGGAGACCCAGTACTTC. The chain joins TRBV5-5 to TRBJ2-5, with TRBD1 as a possible D gene (5 bases). Germline CDR1 and CDR2: SGHKS and YYEKEE (reference sequence). V dropped 5 bases and J dropped 5 bases, with 16 bases sitting between them. The CDR3 runs to 14 residues. The variable domain in full, with the rest retrieved from reference TRBV5-5 and TRBJ2-5, is DAGVTQSPTHLIKTRGQQVTLRCSPISGHKSVSWYQQVLGQGPQFIFQYYEKEERGRGNFPDRFSARQFPNYSSELNVNALLLGDSALYLCASRLSQGRETQYFGPGTRLLVL.

The rearrangement joins TRBV20-1 to TRBJ2-5; D gene unclear. V was trimmed by 4 bases and J by 7 bases, leaving 10 bases between them. CDR3 size: 11 residues. The germline gives CDR1 DFQATT, CDR2 SNEGSKA (reference sequence). The CDR3 protein is CSATSMGTQYF. The CDR3 DNA reads as TGCAGTGCTACGAGCATGGGGACCCAGTACTTC.

The chain carries TRBV7-8 and TRBJ1-6; D ambiguous. V shed 0 bases and J shed 9 bases, with 15 bases lying between them. This CDR3 is built from 16 residues. Looked up from germline, CDR1 is SGHVS and CDR2 is FQNEAQ. DNA of the CDR3: TGTGCCAGCAGCTTAGCGTTGGCCCCTTCGGGTTCACCCCTCCACTTT. Protein sequence: CASSLALAPSGSPLHF.

The chain employs TRBV29-1 and TRBJ2-1; 9 bases fit TRBD1. This CDR3 region has 15 residues. V dropped 6 bases and J dropped 6; count of bases not matched to a gene: 12. Germline V gene sequence: CDR1 SQVTM, CDR2 ANQGSEA. The CDR3 coding sequence is TGCAGCGTAACGGGACAGGGCATTAGGGGCAATGAGCAGTTCTTC. It is translated as CSVTGQGIRGNEQFF.

Within the sample, this clone is medium-sized (0.01 to 0.1%). This chain uses TRBV9 with TRBJ2-3, with D perhaps matching TRBD1 (6 bases). Looked up from germline, CDR1 is SGDLS and CDR2 is YYNGEE. V gave up 4 bases and J gave up 5 bases, with 14 bases separating them. This CDR3 contains 14 residues. The CDR3 nucleotides read TGTGCCAGCAGCCCCCGGACAGACGGAGATACGCAGTATTTT. It yields the protein CASSPRTDGDTQYF.

The J gene is TRBJ2-3, the V gene TRBV5-6, with D hard to call. Trimming removed 0 bases from V and 0 bases from J, with 11 bases in between. The germline V gene encodes CDR1 SGHDT and CDR2 YYEEEE. This CDR3 contains 16 residues. CDR3 bases: TGTGCCAGCAGCTTGGCCCGACCTTTAAGCACAGATACGCAGTATTTT. Translated: CASSLARPLSTDTQYF.

This sequence joins TRBV5-6 and TRBJ2-7; D gene uncertain. Trimming cost V 1 base and J 0 bases, with 11 bases left between them. The CDR3 length is 15 residues. Germline V gene lookup returns CDR1 SGHDT and CDR2 YYEEEE. In DNA form, the CDR3 reads TGTGCCAGCAGCTTGAAGGGTTCTCCCTCCTACGAGCAGTACGTC. It specifies CASSLKGSPSYEQYV.

The rearrangement joins TRBV10-3 to TRBJ2-6, with TRBD2 as a possible D gene (6 bases). CDR1 ENHRY and CDR2 SYGVKD come from the germline V gene. This CDR3 has 17 amino acids. V was cut by 8 bases and J by 0 bases, with 17 bases left in between. CDR3 protein: CAIPGDLSSSGANVLTF. The CDR3 DNA reads TGTGCCATCCCGGGAGACCTTTCATCCTCTGGGGCCAACGTCCTGACTTTC.

The V gene is TRBV9, the J gene TRBJ1-1; the D gene is possibly TRBD1 (6 bases). Germline V lookup: CDR1 SGDLS, CDR2 YYNGEE. V lost 3 bases to trimming and J lost 1 base, with 19 bases between them. The CDR3 spans 17 residues. The CDR3 nucleotides are TGTGCCAGCAGCGACCTCCAACAGGGCTGGAGGAACACTGAAGCTTTCTTT. Encoded protein: CASSDLQQGWRNTEAFF.

This clone was found many times. The chain employs TRBV25-1 and TRBJ2-5; a possible D gene is TRBD1 (5 bases). V lost 5 bases and J 13 bases, leaving 20 bases between the germline ends. This CDR3 is built from 13 residues. CDR1 is MGHDK and CDR2 is SYGVNS in the germline V gene. The CDR3 nucleotides are TGTGCCAGCAGTCTGGACACAGGAGTGGAGACGTACTTC. As protein: CASSLDTGVETYF.

In this sample, this clone turned up a few times. J is TRBJ2-5 and V is TRBV9; TRBD2 matches 13 bases. Germline loops: CDR1 SGDLS, CDR2 YYNGEE. This CDR3 is 19 amino acids long. Trimming cost V 4 bases and J 3 bases; bases outside gene matches: 15. CDR3 region: CASSRRQLAGGPGEETQYF. As DNA, the CDR3 is TGTGCCAGCAGCCGCAGACAACTAGCGGGAGGGCCAGGAGAAGAGACCCAGTACTTC.

The gene calls are TRBV9 and TRBJ1-5; unclear D gene. This CDR3 region has 14 residues. Trimming took 2 bases from V and 1 from J, leaving 7 bases between them. Germline V CDR1 and CDR2: SGDLS, YYNGEE. The CDR3 reads CASSVDGSNQPQHF. The CDR3 bases are TGTGCCAGCAGCGTCGACGGGAGCAATCAGCCCCAGCATTTT.

This chain connects TRBV9 to TRBJ1-2; 7 nucleotides agree with TRBD1. V was pared by 3 bases and J by 2 bases, with 7 bases of the junction left unmatched. Per the germline V gene, CDR1 is SGDLS and CDR2 is YYNGEE. The CDR3 contains 15 residues. The CDR3 DNA reads as TGTGCCAGCAGCGACAGGGGTGGCCCAAACTATGGCTACACCTTC. Translated: CASSDRGGPNYGYTF.

This chain links TRBV11-2 with TRBJ1-1; D ambiguous. Trimming pared 1 base from V and 0 bases from J, leaving 9 bases between. The CDR3 has 15 amino acids. Germline V gene data show CDR1 as SGHAT and CDR2 as FQNNGV. CDR3: CASSLGWEVNTEAFF. In nucleotides, the CDR3 is TGTGCCAGCAGCTTAGGGTGGGAGGTGAACACTGAAGCTTTCTTT.

The chain joins TRBV9 to TRBJ2-3, with D maybe TRBD2 (5 bases). The CDR3 is 15 amino acids. The germline CDR1 and CDR2 sequences are SGDLS and YYNGEE. Trimming took off 0 bases at V and 5 bases at J, with 13 bases between the two ends. The CDR3 nucleotides read TGTGCCAGCAGCGTAGCCCCCACGGCGGGAGATACGCAGTATTTT. Translation: CASSVAPTAGDTQYF.

The rearrangement uses TRBV5-4 and TRBJ1-2; possible D gene TRBD1, 5 bases. Between the trimmed V and J ends, which lost 0 bases and 0 bases, there was a span of 9 bases. CDR1 is SGHNT and CDR2 is YYREEE in the germline V gene (reference sequence). The CDR3 totals 15 residues. Here the CDR3 reads CASSLAGEANYGYTF. The DNA of the CDR3 is TGTGCCAGCAGCTTGGCGGGGGAGGCTAACTATGGCTACACCTTC.